This T cell receptor (beta chain) originates from a study of PD-1 blockade in mismatch repair-deficient tumors. Turning to the study itself: Patients had some twelve mismatch repair-deficient cancer types, all previously treated and progressing.

CDR1 and CDR2 from the germline V gene are SEHNR and FQNEAQ (reference sequence). The CDR3 consists of 14 residues. Trimming stripped 2 bases from V and 3 bases from J, with 8 bases between. Study findings and constraints: Tumor-resident clones, often absent from pretreatment blood, expanded after pembrolizumab and then contracted.

Method: immunoSEQ multiplex PCR; TCRdb's copy keeps in-frame clones and lacks some. Altogether about 60,000 clones are present, about 91% being singletons, with the ten largest covering about 14%. The count of this clone is one. Its cognate antigen is unknown. The source of this sequence is an adult with mismatch repair-deficient cancer. This chain joins TRBV7-9 and TRBJ2-1; D is undetermined. Sequencing was performed on peripheral blood, taken 52 weeks after starting pembrolizumab. The CDR3 nucleotides read TGTGCCAGCAGCTTATCCATGGGCTACAATGAGCAGTTCTTC. It translates to CASSLSMGYNEQFF. The full variable domain, its missing parts supplied by reference TRBV7-9 and TRBJ2-1, is DTGVSQNPRHKITKRGQNVTFRCDPISEHNRLYWYRQTLGQGPEFLTYFQNEAQLEKSRLLSDRFSAERPKGSFSTLEIQRTEQGDSAMYLCASSLSMGYNEQFFGPGTRLTVL.